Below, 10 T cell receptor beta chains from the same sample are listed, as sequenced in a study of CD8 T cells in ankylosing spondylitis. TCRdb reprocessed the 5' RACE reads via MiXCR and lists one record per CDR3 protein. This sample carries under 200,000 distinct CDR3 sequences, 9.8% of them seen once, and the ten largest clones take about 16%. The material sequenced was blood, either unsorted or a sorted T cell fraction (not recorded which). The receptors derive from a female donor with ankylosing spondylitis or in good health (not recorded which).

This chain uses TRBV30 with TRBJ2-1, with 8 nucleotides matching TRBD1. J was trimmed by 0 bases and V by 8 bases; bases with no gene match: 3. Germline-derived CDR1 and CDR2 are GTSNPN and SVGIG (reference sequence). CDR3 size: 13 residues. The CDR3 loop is CAGDRLSYNEQFF. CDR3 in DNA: TGTGCCGGGGACAGGCTCTCCTACAATGAGCAGTTCTTC.

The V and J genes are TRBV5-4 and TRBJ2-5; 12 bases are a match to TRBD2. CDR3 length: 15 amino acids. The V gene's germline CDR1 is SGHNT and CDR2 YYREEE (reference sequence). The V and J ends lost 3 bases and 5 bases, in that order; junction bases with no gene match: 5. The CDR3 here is CASSSWTSGMETQYF. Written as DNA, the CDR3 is TGTGCCAGCAGCTCTTGGACTAGCGGGATGGAGACCCAGTACTTC.

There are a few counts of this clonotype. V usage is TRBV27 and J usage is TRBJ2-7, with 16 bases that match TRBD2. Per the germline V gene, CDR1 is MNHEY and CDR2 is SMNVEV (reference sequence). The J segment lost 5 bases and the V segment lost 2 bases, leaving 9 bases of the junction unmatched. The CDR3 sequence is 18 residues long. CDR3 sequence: CASSLSWGLAGGPDEQYF. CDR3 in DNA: TGTGCCAGCAGTTTAAGCTGGGGACTAGCGGGAGGGCCGGACGAGCAGTACTTC.

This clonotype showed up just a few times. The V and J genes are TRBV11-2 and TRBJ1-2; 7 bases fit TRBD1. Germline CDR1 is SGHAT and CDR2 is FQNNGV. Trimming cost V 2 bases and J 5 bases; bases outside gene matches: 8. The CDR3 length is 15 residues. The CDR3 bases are TGTGCCAGCAGCTTAACAGGGGCGGTTGTGTATGGCTACACCTTC. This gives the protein CASSLTGAVVYGYTF.

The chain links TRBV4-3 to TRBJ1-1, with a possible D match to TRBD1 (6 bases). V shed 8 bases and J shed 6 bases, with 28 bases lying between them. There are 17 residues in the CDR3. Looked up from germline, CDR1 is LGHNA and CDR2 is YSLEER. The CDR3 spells CASPGITVQGGNAEAFF. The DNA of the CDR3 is TGCGCCAGCCCCGGGATAACGGTACAGGGAGGAAACGCTGAAGCTTTCTTT.

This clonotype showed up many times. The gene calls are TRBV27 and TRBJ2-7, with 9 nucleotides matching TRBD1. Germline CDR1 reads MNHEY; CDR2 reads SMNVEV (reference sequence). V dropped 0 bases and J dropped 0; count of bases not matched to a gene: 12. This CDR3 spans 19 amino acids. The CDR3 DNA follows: TGTGCCAGCAGTTTATCTTCAACATCGGGGACAGGGTTCTCCTACGAGCAGTACTTC. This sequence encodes CASSLSSTSGTGFSYEQYF.

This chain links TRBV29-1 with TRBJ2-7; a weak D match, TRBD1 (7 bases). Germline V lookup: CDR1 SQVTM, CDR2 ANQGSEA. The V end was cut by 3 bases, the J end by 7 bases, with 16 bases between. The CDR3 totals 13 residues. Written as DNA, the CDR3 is TGCAGCGTTGAGGGGCTTTCAGGGGGGGAGCAGTACTTC. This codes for CSVEGLSGGEQYF.

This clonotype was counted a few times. In nucleotides, the CDR3 is TGTGCCAGCAGTTTATCGACCCTTGGAGCGGGAGGATCCTACGAGCAGTACTTC. Encoded protein: CASSLSTLGAGGSYEQYF. The V call is TRBV27, the J call TRBJ2-7; 9 bases agree with TRBD2. Germline V gene lookup returns CDR1 MNHEY and CDR2 SMNVEV (reference sequence). The CDR3 loop spans 18 amino acids. J gave up 1 base and V 0 bases, and 10 bases lay outside the gene matches.

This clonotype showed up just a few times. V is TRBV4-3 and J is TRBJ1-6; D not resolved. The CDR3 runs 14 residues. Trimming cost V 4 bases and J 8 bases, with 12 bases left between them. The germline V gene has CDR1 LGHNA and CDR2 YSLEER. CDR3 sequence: CASSLRNTYSPLHF. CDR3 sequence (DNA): TGCGCCAGCAGCCTAAGGAACACTTATTCACCCCTCCACTTT.

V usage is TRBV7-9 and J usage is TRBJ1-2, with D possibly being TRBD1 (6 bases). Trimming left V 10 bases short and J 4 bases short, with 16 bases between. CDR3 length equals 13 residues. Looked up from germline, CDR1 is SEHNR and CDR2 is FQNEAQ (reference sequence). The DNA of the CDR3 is TGTGCCACTTCCGGGGGGCCTTCCTATGGCTACACCTTC. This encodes CATSGGPSYGYTF.